This is a list of T cell receptor beta chains from one sample in a study of PD-1 blockade in classical Hodgkin lymphoma. Some clones are missing from TCRdb's copy, which holds only in-frame ones; the method was immunoSEQ multiplex PCR. The top ten clones hold about 52% of a sample with fewer than 2,000 clones, less than 65% of them seen once. Sequencing was performed on CD8+ T cells from blood, taken at baseline. These receptors came from a human donor with classical Hodgkin lymphoma. The CDR3 runs from the conserved cysteine through the conserved F or W. Each record gives: J gene, V gene, D gene, clone size, CDR3 protein, CDR3 DNA. The D gene is left open where the match is weak. Size is omitted from some rows. Given values are once, few, many or a class for expanded clones.

TRBJ2-1	TRBV10-3	TRBD2	NA	CAISERGRTSGGYNEQFF	TGTGCCATCAGTGAGAGGGGGAGGACTAGCGGGGGCTACAATGAGCAGTTCTTC
TRBJ2-7	TRBV4-1	TRBD1	NA	CASSQEGTGAYEQYF	TGCGCCAGCAGCCAAGAGGGGACAGGGGCCTACGAGCAGTACTTC
TRBJ2-3	TRBV27	NA	few	CASSLLRLQSHTDTQYF	TGTGCCAGCAGTTTATTACGTTTGCAGAGCCACACAGATACGCAGTATTTT
TRBJ1-2	TRBV4-3	NA	NA	CASSQEELGDYGYTF	TGCGCCAGCAGCCAAGAAGAATTGGGTGACTATGGCTACACCTTC
TRBJ2-7	TRBV7-2	TRBD1	NA	CASSLQAGQAYEQYF	TGTGCCAGCAGCTTACAGGCGGGACAGGCCTACGAGCAGTACTTC
TRBJ2-7	TRBV5-6	NA	NA	CASSLVGPSYEQYF	TGTGCCAGCAGCTTGGTCGGCCCGTCCTACGAGCAGTACTTC
TRBJ1-2	TRBV7-2	NA	NA	CASSPQRSNYYGYTF	TGTGCCAGCAGCCCTCAGAGAAGTAACTACTATGGCTACACCTTC
TRBJ2-6	TRBV23-1	NA	once	CAGEGRIGLSQTPGANVLTF	TGCGCCGGGGAAGGAAGGATAGGTTTATCGCAGACCCCTGGGGCCAACGTCCTGACTTTC
TRBJ2-7	TRBV18	TRBD2	once	CASSLNRGEGRTYGEQYF	TGTGCCAGCTCACTCAACCGAGGGGAGGGAAGGACTTACGGCGAGCAGTACTTC
TRBJ1-1	TRBV7-9	TRBD1	NA	CASSFSPGEGAHWSTEAFF	TGTGCCAGCAGCTTTTCCCCGGGCGAGGGGGCCCACTGGAGCACTGAAGCTTTCTTT
TRBJ2-6	TRBV7-9	NA	NA	CASSSSSGDGGANVLTF	TGTGCCAGCAGCTCTTCGAGCGGCGACGGTGGGGCCAACGTCCTGACTTTC
TRBJ1-2	TRBV7-9	NA	NA	CASSLDDYGYTF	TGTGCCAGCAGCCTTGACGACTATGGCTACACCTTC
TRBJ2-7	TRBV6-6	NA	once	CASSTGGGTAVDEQYF	TGTGCCAGCAGTACTGGGGGCGGGACAGCGGTCGACGAGCAGTACTTC
TRBJ2-5	TRBV27	TRBD1	NA	CASSGTAQETQYF	TGTGCCAGCAGTGGGACAGCACAAGAGACCCAGTACTTC
TRBJ2-1	TRBV19	TRBD2	NA	CASTPSSGGSYEQFF	TGTGCCAGTACCCCAAGTAGCGGGGGTAGCTATGAGCAGTTCTTC
TRBJ2-5	TRBV27	NA	NA	CASRESSTQETQYF	TGTGCCAGCAGGGAGTCGTCCACGCAAGAGACCCAGTACTTC
TRBJ1-1	TRBV11-3	NA	hyperexpanded	CASSPGGISEAFF	TGTGCCAGCAGCCCTGGGGGCATCTCTGAAGCTTTCTTT
TRBJ2-1	TRBV4-2	NA	NA	CASSQDYSPWGNEQFF	TGTGCCAGCAGCCAAGATTACTCCCCCTGGGGTAATGAGCAGTTCTTC
TRBJ2-1	TRBV19	NA	NA	CASTGSSYNEQFF	TGTGCCAGTACTGGGAGCTCCTACAATGAGCAGTTCTTC
TRBJ1-2	TRBV6-1	TRBD1	NA	CASSEGGGSFGYTF	TGTGCCAGCAGTGAAGGAGGGGGCAGTTTTGGCTACACCTTC
TRBJ1-1	TRBV20-1	NA	NA	CSARKYTEAFF	TGCAGTGCTAGGAAGTACACTGAAGCTTTCTTT
TRBJ2-2	TRBV19	NA	few	CASSIEEIGELFF	TGTGCCAGTAGTATAGAAGAGATCGGGGAGCTGTTTTTT
TRBJ2-1	TRBV19	NA	NA	CASTPGQGSYNEQFF	TGTGCCAGTACCCCAGGGCAGGGATCCTACAATGAGCAGTTCTTC
TRBJ1-6	TRBV28	NA	NA	CASTPPRGALHF	TGTGCCAGCACCCCCCCCCGGGGGGCCCTCCACTTT
TRBJ2-5	TRBV7-9	NA	NA	CASSGAQETQYF	TGTGCCAGCAGCGGGGCCCAAGAGACCCAGTACTTC
TRBJ2-6	TRBV6-6	NA	NA	CASSANRRSGANVLTF	TGTGCCAGCAGTGCAAACCGTCGATCTGGGGCCAACGTCCTGACTTTC
TRBJ1-2	TRBV5-4	NA	NA	CASSLRGTALYGYTF	TGTGCCAGCAGCTTGAGGGGAACGGCACTTTATGGCTACACCTTC
TRBJ2-7	TRBV7-3	NA	NA	CASSPEVGGEQYF	TGTGCCAGCAGCCCTGAGGTAGGAGGCGAGCAGTACTTC
TRBJ2-7	TRBV19	TRBD1	NA	CASSAGTGGSYEQYF	TGTGCCAGTAGTGCGGGGACAGGGGGCTCCTACGAGCAGTACTTC
TRBJ1-2	TRBV27	TRBD1	NA	CASSPTGGGYTF	TGTGCCAGCAGTCCGACAGGGGGTGGCTACACCTTC
TRBJ2-5	TRBV6-6	NA	NA	CASSYNHGSGQYF	TGTGCCAGCAGTTACAATCATGGGAGCGGCCAGTACTTC
TRBJ2-3	TRBV29-1	NA	NA	CSVEHGRTDTQYF	TGCAGCGTTGAACACGGCAGAACAGATACGCAGTATTTT
TRBJ2-2	TRBV11-3	TRBD1	NA	CASSLRDRERGTGELFF	TGTGCCAGCAGCCTCCGGGACAGGGAAAGGGGTACCGGGGAGCTGTTTTTT
TRBJ2-1	TRBV11-3	NA	NA	CASSQWTVGDEQFF	TGTGCCAGCAGCCAATGGACGGTCGGGGATGAGCAGTTCTTC
TRBJ2-1	TRBV6-6	TRBD2	NA	CASSYPREGVNEQFF	TGTGCCAGCAGTTATCCCAGGGAGGGTGTAAATGAGCAGTTCTTC
TRBJ2-3	TRBV10-2	NA	NA	CASSDGRGSTDTQYF	TGCGCCAGCAGTGATGGGCGGGGAAGCACAGATACGCAGTATTTT
TRBJ2-7	TRBV4-1	TRBD1	NA	CASSQEQGAYEQYF	TGCGCCAGCAGCCAAGAACAGGGGGCGTACGAGCAGTACTTC
TRBJ1-2	TRBV4-2	NA	NA	CASSFIGNYGYTF	TGTGCCAGCAGCTTCATCGGAAACTATGGCTACACCTTC
TRBJ2-7	TRBV7-2	TRBD2	few	CASSFSGGAYEQYF	TGTGCCAGCAGCTTTAGCGGGGGGGCGTACGAGCAGTACTTC
TRBJ2-4	TRBV4-3	TRBD1	NA	CASSLGTGGENIQYF	TGCGCCAGCAGCCTTGGGACAGGGGGAGAAAACATTCAGTACTTC
TRBJ1-5	TRBV11-2	TRBD1	NA	CASSLTGMDNQPQHF	TGTGCCAGCAGCTTGACAGGGATGGACAATCAGCCCCAGCATTTT
TRBJ2-3	TRBV7-3	NA	NA	CASSLVGRAADTQYF	TGTGCCAGCAGCTTAGTAGGTAGGGCAGCAGATACGCAGTATTTT
TRBJ1-1	TRBV15	NA	NA	CATSRDGEIEAFF	TGTGCCACCAGCAGAGATGGCGAAATTGAAGCTTTCTTT
TRBJ1-1	TRBV6-6	TRBD1	NA	CASSPGGVTEAFF	TGTGCCAGCAGCCCAGGGGGGGTCACTGAAGCTTTCTTT
TRBJ2-2	TRBV6-6	NA	NA	CASSYEGVDTGELFF	TGTGCCAGCAGTTACGAGGGGGTGGACACCGGGGAGCTGTTTTTT
TRBJ1-1	TRBV11-3	NA	NA	CASSQEGSEAFF	TGTGCCAGCAGCCAAGAAGGGAGTGAAGCTTTCTTT